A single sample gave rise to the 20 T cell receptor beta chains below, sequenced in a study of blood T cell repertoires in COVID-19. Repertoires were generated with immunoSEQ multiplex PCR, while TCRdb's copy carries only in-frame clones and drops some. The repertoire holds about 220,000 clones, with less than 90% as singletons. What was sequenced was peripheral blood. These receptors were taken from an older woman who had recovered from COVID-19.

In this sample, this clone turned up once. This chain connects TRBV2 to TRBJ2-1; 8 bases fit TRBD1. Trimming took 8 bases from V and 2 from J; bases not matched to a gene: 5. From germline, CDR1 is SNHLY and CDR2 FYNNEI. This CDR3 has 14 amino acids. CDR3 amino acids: CASQDRVAYNEQFF. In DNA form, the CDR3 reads TGTGCCAGCCAGGACAGGGTAGCCTACAATGAGCAGTTCTTC.

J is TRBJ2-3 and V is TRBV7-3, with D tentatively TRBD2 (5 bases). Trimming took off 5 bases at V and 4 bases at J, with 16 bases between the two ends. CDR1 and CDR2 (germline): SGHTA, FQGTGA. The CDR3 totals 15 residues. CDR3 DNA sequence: TGTGCCAGCAGCCCGTCGTCTATCGGGGCAGATACGCAGTATTTT. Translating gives CASSPSSIGADTQYF.

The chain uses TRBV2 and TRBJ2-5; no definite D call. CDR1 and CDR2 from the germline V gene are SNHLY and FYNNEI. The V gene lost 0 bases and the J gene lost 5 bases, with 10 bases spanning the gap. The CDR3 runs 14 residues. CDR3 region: CASSEAFGLETQYF. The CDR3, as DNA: TGTGCCAGCAGTGAAGCCTTCGGGTTGGAGACCCAGTACTTC.

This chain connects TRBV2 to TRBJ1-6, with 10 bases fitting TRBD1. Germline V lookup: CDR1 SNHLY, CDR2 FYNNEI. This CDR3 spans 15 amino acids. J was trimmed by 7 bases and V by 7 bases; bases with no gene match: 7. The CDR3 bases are TGTGCCAGCAATCCCGGGACAGGGGAAAATTCACCCCTCCACTTT. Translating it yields CASNPGTGENSPLHF.

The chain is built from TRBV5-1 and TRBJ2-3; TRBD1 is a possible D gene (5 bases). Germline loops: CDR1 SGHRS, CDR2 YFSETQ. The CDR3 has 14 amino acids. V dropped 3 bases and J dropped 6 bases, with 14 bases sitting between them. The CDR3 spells CASSWGTAADTQYF. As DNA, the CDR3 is TGCGCCAGCAGCTGGGGCACGGCGGCCGATACGCAGTATTTT.

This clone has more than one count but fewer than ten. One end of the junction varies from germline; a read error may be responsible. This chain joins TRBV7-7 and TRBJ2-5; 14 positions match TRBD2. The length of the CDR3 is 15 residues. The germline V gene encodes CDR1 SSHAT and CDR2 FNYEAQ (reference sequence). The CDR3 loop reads CASSLTSGGGETQYF. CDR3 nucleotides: TGTGCTAGCAGCTTGACTAGCGGGGGGGGAGAGACCCAGTACTTC. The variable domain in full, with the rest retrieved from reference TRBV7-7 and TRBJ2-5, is GAGVSQSPRYKVTKRGQDVTLRCDPISSHATLYWYQQALGQGPEFLTYFNYEAQPDKSGLPSDRFSAERPEGSISTLTIQRTEQRDSAMYRCASSLTSGGGETQYFGPGTRLLVL.

CDR3 region: CASSFFLPEQYF. In DNA, the CDR3 is TGTGCCAGCAGCTTCTTTCTACCGGAGCAGTACTTC. The chain combines TRBV7-9 with TRBJ2-7; D unresolved. V was clipped by 3 bases and J by 7 bases, with 10 bases between them. The CDR3 is 12 residues long. The germline CDR1 and CDR2 sequences are SEHNR and FQNEAQ (reference sequence).

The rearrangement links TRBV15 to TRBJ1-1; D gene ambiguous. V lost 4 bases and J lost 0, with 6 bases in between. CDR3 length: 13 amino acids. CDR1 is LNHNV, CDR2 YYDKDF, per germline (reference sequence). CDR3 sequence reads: CATSKEMNTEAFF. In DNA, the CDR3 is TGTGCCACCAGCAAGGAGATGAACACTGAAGCTTTCTTT.

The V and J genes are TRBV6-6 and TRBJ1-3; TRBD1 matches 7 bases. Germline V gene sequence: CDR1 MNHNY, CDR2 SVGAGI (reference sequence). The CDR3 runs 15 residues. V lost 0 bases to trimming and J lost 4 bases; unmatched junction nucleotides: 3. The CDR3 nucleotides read TGTGCCAGCAGTTACTCACAGGGGCAAGGAAACACCATATATTTT. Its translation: CASSYSQGQGNTIYF.

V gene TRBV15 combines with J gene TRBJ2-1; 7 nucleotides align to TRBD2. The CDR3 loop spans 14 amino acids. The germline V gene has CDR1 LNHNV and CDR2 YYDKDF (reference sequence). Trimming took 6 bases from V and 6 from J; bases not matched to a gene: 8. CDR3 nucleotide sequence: TGTGCCACCAGTCACCTGGGGGGGGGCAATGAGCAGTTCTTC. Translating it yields CATSHLGGGNEQFF. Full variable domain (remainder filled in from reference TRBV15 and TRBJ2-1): DAMVIQNPRYQVTQFGKPVTLSCSQTLNHNVMYWYQQKSSQAPKLLFHYYDKDFNNEADTPDNFQSRRPNTSFCFLDIRSPGLGDTAMYLCATSHLGGGNEQFFGPGTRLTVL.

CDR3 amino acids: CAWSVAGTGSGNTIYF. The CDR3 nucleotides read TGTGCCTGGAGTGTAGCGGGGACAGGCTCTGGAAACACCATATATTTT. The chain uses TRBV30 and TRBJ1-3, with 8 bases matching TRBD1. V dropped 0 bases and J dropped 0; count of bases not matched to a gene: 4. Germline V gene lookup returns CDR1 GTSNPN and CDR2 SVGIG (reference sequence). There are 16 residues in the CDR3.

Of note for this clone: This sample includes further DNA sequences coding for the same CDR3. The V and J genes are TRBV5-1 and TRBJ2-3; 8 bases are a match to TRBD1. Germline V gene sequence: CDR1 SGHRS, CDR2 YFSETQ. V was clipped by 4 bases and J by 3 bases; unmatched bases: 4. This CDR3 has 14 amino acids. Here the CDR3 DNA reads TGCGCCAGCAGCCCCGGACAGGGAACAGATACGCAGTATTTT. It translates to CASSPGQGTDTQYF.

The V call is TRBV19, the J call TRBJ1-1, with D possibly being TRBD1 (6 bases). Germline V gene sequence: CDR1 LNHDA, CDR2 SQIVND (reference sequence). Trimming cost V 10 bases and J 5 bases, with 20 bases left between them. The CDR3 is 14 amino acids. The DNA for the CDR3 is TGTGCCACAGTAGCCCTCAGGGGCAGGACTGAAGCTTTCTTT. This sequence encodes CATVALRGRTEAFF.

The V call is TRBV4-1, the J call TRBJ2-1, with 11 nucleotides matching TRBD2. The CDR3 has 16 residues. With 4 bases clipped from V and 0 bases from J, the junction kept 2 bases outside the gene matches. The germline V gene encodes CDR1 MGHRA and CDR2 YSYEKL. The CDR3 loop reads CASSPGLAGSYNEQFF. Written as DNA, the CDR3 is TGCGCCAGCAGCCCCGGACTAGCGGGCTCCTACAATGAGCAGTTCTTC.

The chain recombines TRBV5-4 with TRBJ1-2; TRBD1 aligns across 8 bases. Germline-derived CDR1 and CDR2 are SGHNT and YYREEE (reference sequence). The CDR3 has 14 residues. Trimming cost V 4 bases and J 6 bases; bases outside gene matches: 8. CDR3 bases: TGTGCCAGCAGCGGGGGGACAGGCCAGGATGGCTACACCTTC. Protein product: CASSGGTGQDGYTF.

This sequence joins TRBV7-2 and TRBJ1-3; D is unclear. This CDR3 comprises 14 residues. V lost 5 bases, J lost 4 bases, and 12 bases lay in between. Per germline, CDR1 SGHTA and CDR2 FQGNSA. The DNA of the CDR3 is TGTGCCAGCAGCCCGGGGTTGGCGGGAAACACCATATATTTT. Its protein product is CASSPGLAGNTIYF. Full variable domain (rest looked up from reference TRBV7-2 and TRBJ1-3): GAGVSQSPSNKVTEKGKDVELRCDPISGHTALYWYRQSLGQGLEFLIYFQGNSAPDKSGLPSDRFSAERTGGSVSTLTIQRTQQEDSAVYLCASSPGLAGNTIYFGEGSWLTVV.

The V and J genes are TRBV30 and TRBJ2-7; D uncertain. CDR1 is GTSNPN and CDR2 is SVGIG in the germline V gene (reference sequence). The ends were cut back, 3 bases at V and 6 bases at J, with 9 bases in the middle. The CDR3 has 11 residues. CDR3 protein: CAWRVTGEQYF. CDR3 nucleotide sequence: TGTGCCTGGAGGGTGACTGGCGAGCAGTACTTC.

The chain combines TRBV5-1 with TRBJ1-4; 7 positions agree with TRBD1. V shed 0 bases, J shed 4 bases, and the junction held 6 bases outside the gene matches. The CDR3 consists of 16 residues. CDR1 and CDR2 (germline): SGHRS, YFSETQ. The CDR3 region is CASSLVSGQSNEKLFF. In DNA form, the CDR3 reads TGCGCCAGCAGCTTGGTTTCGGGACAGAGTAATGAAAAACTGTTTTTT. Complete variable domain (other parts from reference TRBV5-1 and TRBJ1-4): KAGVTQTPRYLIKTRGQQVTLSCSPISGHRSVSWYQQTPGQGLQFLFEYFSETQRNKGNFPGRFSGRQFSNSRSEMNVSTLELGDSALYLCASSLVSGQSNEKLFFGSGTQLSVL.

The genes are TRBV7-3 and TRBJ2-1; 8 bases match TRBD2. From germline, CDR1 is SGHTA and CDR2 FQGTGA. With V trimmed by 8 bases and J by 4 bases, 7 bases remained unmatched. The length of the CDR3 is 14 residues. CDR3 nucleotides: TGTGCCAGCGCCTTTAGCGGGGATTACAATGAGCAGTTCTTC. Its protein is CASAFSGDYNEQFF.

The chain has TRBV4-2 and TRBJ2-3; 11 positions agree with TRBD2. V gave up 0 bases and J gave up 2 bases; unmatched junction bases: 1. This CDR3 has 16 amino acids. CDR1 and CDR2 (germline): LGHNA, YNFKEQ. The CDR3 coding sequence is TGTGCCAGCAGCCAAGAACTAGCGGGGGCCACAGATACGCAGTATTTT. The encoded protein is CASSQELAGATDTQYF.